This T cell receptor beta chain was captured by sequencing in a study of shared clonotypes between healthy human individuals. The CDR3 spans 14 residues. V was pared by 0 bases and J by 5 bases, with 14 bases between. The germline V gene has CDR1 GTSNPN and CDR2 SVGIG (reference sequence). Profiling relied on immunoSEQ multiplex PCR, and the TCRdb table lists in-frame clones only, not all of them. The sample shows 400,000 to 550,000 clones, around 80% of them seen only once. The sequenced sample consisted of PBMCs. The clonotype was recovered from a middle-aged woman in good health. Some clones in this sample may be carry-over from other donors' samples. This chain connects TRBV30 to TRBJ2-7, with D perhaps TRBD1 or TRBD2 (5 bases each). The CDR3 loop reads CAWSVQPLGDEQYF. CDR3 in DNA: TGTGCCTGGAGTGTACAACCTCTGGGGGACGAGCAGTACTTC.